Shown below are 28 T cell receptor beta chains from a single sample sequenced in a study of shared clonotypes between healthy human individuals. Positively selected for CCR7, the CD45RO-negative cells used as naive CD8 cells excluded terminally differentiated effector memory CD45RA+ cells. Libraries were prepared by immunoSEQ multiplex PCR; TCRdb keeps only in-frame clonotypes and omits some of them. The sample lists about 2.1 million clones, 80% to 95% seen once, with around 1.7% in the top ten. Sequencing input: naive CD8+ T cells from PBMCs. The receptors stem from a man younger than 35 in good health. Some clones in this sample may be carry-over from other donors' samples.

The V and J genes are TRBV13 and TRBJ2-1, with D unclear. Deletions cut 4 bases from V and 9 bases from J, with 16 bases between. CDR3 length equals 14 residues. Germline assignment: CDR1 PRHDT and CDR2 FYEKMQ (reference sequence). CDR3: CASSSTPTYGEQFF. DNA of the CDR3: TGTGCCAGCAGCTCCACTCCCACCTATGGTGAGCAGTTCTTC.

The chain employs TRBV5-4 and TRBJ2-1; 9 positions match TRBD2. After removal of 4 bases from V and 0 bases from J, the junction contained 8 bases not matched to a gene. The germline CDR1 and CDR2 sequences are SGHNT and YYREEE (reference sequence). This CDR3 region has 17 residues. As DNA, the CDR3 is TGTGCCAGCAGCGGACTAGCGCCTCTTCACTCCTACAATGAGCAGTTCTTC. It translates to CASSGLAPLHSYNEQFF. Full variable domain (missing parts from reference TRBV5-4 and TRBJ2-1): ETGVTQSPTHLIKTRGQQVTLRCSSQSGHNTVSWYQQALGQGPQFIFQYYREEENGRGNFPPRFSGLQFPNYSSELNVNALELDDSALYLCASSGLAPLHSYNEQFFGPGTRLTVL.

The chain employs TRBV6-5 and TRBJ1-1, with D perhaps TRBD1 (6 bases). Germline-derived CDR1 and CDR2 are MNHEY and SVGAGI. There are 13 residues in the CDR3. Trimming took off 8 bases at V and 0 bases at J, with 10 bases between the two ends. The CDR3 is CASYGQMNTEAFF. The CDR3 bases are TGTGCCAGCTACGGACAGATGAACACTGAAGCTTTCTTT.

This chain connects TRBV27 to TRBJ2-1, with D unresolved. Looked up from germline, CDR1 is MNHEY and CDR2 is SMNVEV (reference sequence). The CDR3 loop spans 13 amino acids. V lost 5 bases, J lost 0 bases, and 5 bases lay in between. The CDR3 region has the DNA TGTGCCAGCAGTCAGAGCTCCTACAATGAGCAGTTCTTC. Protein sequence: CASSQSSYNEQFF.

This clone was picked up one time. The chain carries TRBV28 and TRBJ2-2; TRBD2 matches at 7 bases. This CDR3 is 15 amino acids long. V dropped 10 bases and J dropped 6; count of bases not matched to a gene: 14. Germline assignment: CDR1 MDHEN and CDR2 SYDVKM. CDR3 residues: CATMGLAEGSGELFF. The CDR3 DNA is TGTGCCACCATGGGGCTAGCGGAGGGGTCCGGGGAGCTGTTTTTT.

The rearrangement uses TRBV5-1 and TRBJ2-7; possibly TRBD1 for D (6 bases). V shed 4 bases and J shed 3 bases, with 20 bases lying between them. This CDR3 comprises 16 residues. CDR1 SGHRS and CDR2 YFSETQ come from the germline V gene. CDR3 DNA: TGCGCCAGCAGCATGAACAGGGAAGGAGCAATCTACGAGCAGTACTTC. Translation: CASSMNREGAIYEQYF.

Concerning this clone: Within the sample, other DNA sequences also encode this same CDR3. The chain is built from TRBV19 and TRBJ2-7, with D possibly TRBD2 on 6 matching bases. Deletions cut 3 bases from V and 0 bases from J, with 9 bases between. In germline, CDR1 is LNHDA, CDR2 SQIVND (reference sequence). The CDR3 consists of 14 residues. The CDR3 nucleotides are TGTGCCAGTAGTATCGGGAGTAGCTCCTACGAGCAGTACTTC. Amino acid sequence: CASSIGSSSYEQYF.

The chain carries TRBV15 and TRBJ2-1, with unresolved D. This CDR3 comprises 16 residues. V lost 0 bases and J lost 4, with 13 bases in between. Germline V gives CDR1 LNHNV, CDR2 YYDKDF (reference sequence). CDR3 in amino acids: CATSRDSVRSYNEQFF. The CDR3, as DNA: TGTGCCACCAGCAGAGATTCAGTAAGGAGTTACAATGAGCAGTTCTTC. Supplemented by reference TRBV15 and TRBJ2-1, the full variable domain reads DAMVIQNPRYQVTQFGKPVTLSCSQTLNHNVMYWYQQKSSQAPKLLFHYYDKDFNNEADTPDNFQSRRPNTSFCFLDIRSPGLGDTAMYLCATSRDSVRSYNEQFFGPGTRLTVL.

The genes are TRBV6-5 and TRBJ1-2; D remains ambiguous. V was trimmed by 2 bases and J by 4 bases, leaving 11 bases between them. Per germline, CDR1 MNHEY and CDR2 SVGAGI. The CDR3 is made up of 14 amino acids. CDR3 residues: CASSYNRAGYGYTF. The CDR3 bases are TGTGCCAGCAGTTACAACCGGGCGGGCTATGGCTACACCTTC.

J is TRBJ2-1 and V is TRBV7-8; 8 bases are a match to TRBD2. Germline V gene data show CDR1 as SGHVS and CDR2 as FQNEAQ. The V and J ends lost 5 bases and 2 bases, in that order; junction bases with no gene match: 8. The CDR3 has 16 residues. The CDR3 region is CASSLLAGTAYNEQFF. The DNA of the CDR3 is TGTGCCAGCAGCCTTTTAGCGGGAACTGCCTACAATGAGCAGTTCTTC.

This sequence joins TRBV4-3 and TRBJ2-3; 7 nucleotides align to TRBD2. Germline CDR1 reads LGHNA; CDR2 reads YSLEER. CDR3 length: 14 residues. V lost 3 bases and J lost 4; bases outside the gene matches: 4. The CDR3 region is CASSQGGEADTQYF. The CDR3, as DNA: TGCGCCAGCAGCCAGGGGGGGGAGGCAGATACGCAGTATTTT.

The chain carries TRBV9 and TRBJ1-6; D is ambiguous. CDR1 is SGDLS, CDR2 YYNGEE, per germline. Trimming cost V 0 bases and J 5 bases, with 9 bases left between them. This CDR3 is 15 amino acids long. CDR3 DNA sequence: TGTGCCAGCAGCGTAGAGGTCACAGATAATTCACCCCTCCACTTT. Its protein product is CASSVEVTDNSPLHF. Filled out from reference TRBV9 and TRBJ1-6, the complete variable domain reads DSGVTQTPKHLITATGQRVTLRCSPRSGDLSVYWYQQSLDQGLQFLIQYYNGEERAKGNILERFSAQQFPDLHSELNLSSLELGDSALYFCASSVEVTDNSPLHFGNGTRLTVT.

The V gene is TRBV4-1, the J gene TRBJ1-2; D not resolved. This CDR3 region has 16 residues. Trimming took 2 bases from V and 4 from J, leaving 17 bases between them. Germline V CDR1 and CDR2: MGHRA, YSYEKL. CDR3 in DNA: TGCGCCAGCAGCCAATCTGCAGAGGTATACGGCTATGGCTACACCTTC. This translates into CASSQSAEVYGYGYTF.

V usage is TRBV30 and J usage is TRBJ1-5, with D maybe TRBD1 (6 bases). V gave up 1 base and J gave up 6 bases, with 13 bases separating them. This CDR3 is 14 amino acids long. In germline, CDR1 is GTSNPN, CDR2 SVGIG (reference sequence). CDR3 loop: CAWSARGGGQPQHF. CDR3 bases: TGTGCCTGGAGTGCCAGGGGAGGGGGTCAGCCCCAGCATTTT. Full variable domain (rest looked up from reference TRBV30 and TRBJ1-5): SQTIHQWPATLVQPVGSPLSLECTVEGTSNPNLYWYRQAAGRGLQLLFYSVGIGQISSEVPQNLSASRPQDRQFILSSKKLLLSDSGFYLCAWSARGGGQPQHFGDGTRLSIL.

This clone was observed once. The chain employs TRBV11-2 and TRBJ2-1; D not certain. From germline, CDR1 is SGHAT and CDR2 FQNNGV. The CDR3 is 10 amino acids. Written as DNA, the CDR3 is TGTGCGACCTCTGGGAATGAGCAGTTCTTC. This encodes CATSGNEQFF.

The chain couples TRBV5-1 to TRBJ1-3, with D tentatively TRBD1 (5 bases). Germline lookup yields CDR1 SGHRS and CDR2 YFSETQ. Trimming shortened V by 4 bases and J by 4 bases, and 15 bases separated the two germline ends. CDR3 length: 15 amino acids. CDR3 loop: CASSTVGARGNTIYF. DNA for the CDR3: TGCGCCAGCAGCACTGTCGGGGCGAGGGGAAACACCATATATTTT.

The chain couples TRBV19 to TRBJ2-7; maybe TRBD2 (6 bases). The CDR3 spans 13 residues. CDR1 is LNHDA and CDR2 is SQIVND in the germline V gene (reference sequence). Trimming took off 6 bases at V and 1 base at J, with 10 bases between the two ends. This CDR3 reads CASRRDGSYEQYF. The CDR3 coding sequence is TGTGCCAGTAGGCGGGACGGTTCCTACGAGCAGTACTTC.

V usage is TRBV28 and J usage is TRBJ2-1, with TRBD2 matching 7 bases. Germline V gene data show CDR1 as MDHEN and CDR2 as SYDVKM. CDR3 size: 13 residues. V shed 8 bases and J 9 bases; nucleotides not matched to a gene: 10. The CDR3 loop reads CASLAGESGEQFF. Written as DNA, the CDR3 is TGTGCCAGCCTGGCGGGAGAATCGGGTGAGCAGTTCTTC. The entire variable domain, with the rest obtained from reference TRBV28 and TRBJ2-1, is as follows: DVKVTQSSRYLVKRTGEKVFLECVQDMDHENMFWYRQDPGLGLRLIYFSYDVKMKEKGDIPEGYSVSREKKERFSLILESASTNQTSMYLCASLAGESGEQFFGPGTRLTVL.

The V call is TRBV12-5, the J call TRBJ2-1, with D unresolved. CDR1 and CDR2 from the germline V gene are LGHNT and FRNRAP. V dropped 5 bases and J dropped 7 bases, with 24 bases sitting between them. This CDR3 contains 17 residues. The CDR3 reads CASGPSTGPSTWNEQFF. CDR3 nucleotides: TGTGCTAGTGGTCCTTCTACCGGCCCCTCTACCTGGAATGAGCAGTTCTTC.

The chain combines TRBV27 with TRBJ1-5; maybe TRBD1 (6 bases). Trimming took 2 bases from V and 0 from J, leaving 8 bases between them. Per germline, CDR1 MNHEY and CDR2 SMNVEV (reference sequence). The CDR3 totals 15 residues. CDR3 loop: CASSLTGISNQPQHF. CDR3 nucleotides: TGTGCCAGCAGTTTAACAGGGATTAGCAATCAGCCCCAGCATTTT.

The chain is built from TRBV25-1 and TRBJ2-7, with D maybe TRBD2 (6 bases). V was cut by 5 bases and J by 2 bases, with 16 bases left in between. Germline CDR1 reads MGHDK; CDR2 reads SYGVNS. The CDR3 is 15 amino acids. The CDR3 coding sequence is TGTGCCAGCAGTCACCCGGGAGAGGGGACCTACGAGCAGTACTTC. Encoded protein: CASSHPGEGTYEQYF.

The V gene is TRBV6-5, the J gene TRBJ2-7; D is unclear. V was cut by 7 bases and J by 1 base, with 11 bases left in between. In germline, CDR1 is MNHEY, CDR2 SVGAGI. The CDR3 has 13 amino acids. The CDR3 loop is CASTPAYSYEQYF. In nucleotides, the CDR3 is TGTGCCAGCACCCCAGCTTATTCCTACGAGCAGTACTTC.

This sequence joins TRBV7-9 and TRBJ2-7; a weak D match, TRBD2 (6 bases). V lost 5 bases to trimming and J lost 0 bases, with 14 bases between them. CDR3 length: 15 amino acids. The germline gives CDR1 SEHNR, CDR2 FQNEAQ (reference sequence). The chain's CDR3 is CASSSSQGGSYEQYF. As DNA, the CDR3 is TGTGCCAGCAGCAGTAGCCAGGGAGGCTCCTACGAGCAGTACTTC.

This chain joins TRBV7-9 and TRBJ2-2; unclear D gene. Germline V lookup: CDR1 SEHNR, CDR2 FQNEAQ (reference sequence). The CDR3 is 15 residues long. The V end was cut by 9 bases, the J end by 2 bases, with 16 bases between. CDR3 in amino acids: CASWSGGENTGELFF. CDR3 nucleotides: TGTGCCAGTTGGTCGGGCGGAGAAAACACCGGGGAGCTGTTTTTT.

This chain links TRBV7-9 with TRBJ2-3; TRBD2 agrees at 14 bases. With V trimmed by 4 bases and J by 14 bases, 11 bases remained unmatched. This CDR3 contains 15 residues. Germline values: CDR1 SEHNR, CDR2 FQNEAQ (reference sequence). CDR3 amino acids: CASSSPGTSGSWWYF. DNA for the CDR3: TGTGCCAGCAGCTCGCCAGGGACTAGCGGGAGTTGGTGGTATTTT.

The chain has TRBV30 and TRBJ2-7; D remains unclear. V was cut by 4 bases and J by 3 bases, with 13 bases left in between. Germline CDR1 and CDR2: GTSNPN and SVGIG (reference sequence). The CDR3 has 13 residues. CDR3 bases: TGTGCCTGGATGCCGCGAAGAAACTACGAGCAGTACTTC. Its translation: CAWMPRRNYEQYF.

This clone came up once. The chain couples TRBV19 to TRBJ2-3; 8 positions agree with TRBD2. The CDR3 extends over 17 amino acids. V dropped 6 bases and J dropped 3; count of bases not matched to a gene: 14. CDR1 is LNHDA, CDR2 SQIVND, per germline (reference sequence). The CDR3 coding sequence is TGTGCCAGTAGCGTCCGAGCGGGGGTTTACCCGACAGATACGCAGTATTTT. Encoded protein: CASSVRAGVYPTDTQYF.

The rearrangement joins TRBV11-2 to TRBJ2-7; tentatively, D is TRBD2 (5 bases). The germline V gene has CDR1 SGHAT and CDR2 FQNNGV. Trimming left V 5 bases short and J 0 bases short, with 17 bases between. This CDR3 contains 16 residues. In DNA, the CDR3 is TGTGCCAGCAGCCCTCGGCGTCCTGGGAGCTCCTACGAGCAGTACTTC. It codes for CASSPRRPGSSYEQYF.